This note documents a single TCR beta chain sequence. The germline CDR1 and CDR2 sequences are MNHEY and SVGAGI. V gave up 4 bases and J gave up 2 bases; unmatched junction bases: 2. The CDR3 is 14 amino acids. This sample was included in a study of blood T cell repertoires in COVID-19. The overall study: There were acute and convalescent COVID-19 samples, and they came from the United States, Italy and Spain.

Sequencing used immunoSEQ multiplex PCR; TCRdb keeps in-frame clones, though not all of them. The profile shows some 250,000 clones, approximately 82% of them singletons. This receptor was taken from a man aged 40-49 years who had recovered from COVID-19. The rearrangement links TRBV6-5 to TRBJ1-2; 9 bases match TRBD1. Sequencing input: PBMCs or T cells enriched from blood (not recorded which). As DNA, the CDR3 is TGTGCCAGCAGTTCTACAGGGGGCAACTATGGCTACACCTTC. It yields the protein CASSSTGGNYGYTF.